One sample yielded the 20 T cell receptor beta chains listed below, sequenced in a study of CD8 T cells in ankylosing spondylitis. From the 5' RACE reads, TCRdb called clonotypes with MiXCR, one entry per CDR3 protein. The sample records 150,000 to 250,000 distinct CDR3 sequences, about 13% being singletons. Sequenced sample: blood, either unsorted or a sorted T cell fraction (not recorded which). The source is a male donor with ankylosing spondylitis or in good health (not recorded which).

This clonotype was detected only a few times. This chain links TRBV6-4 with TRBJ2-1; 8 positions match TRBD1. The CDR3 length is 15 residues. V lost 4 bases, J lost 5 bases, and 7 bases stayed unmatched. Germline V gene sequence: CDR1 MRHNA, CDR2 SNTAGT. CDR3 protein: CASSGSTGGNNEQFF. CDR3 nucleotide sequence: TGTGCCAGCAGTGGCAGTACAGGGGGGAACAATGAGCAGTTCTTC.

V usage is TRBV6-1 and J usage is TRBJ1-2; D not certain. Trimming took off 11 bases at V and 6 bases at J, with 10 bases between the two ends. Germline loops: CDR1 MNHNS, CDR2 SASEGT. The CDR3 covers 10 residues. CDR3: CAALGDGYTF. As DNA, the CDR3 is TGTGCCGCTCTTGGGGATGGCTACACCTTC.

This chain links TRBV7-9 with TRBJ2-3, with no clear D. Trimming pared 1 base from V and 2 bases from J, leaving 13 bases between. This CDR3 contains 16 residues. Germline values: CDR1 SEHNR, CDR2 FQNEAQ (reference sequence). This CDR3 is CASSLGSGGSTDTQYF. As DNA, the CDR3 is TGTGCCAGCAGCTTAGGGTCCGGCGGATCCACAGATACGCAGTATTTT.

The chain uses TRBV12-3 or TRBV12-4 and TRBJ2-7; 9 bases are shared with TRBD1. The CDR3 runs to 16 residues. V lost 5 bases to trimming and J lost 5 bases; unmatched junction nucleotides: 13. The chain's CDR3 is CASSGEPNRGRDEQYF. The CDR3, as DNA: TGTGCCAGCAGTGGAGAACCTAACAGGGGGCGCGACGAGCAGTACTTC.

The CDR3 DNA sequence: TGCGCCAGCAGCCAAGAGACTAGCGGGAGATGGGAGCAGTACTTC. Amino acids: CASSQETSGRWEQYF. This chain joins TRBV4-1 and TRBJ2-7, with 12 bases aligning to TRBD2. The germline gives CDR1 MGHRA, CDR2 YSYEKL. The CDR3 covers 15 residues. Unmatched junction bases numbered 4, after V lost 0 bases and J lost 7 bases.

This clonotype was counted between two and nine times. This chain joins TRBV7-9 and TRBJ1-4, with a tentative D call TRBD1 (6 bases). The V and J ends lost 0 bases and 6 bases respectively, with 14 bases between them. CDR1 and CDR2 (germline): SEHNR, FQNEAQ (reference sequence). The CDR3 covers 16 residues. The CDR3 bases are TGTGCCAGCAGCTTAGCCGGAACAGGGTTTGATGAAAAACTGTTTTTT. Translation: CASSLAGTGFDEKLFF.

This clonotype was counted only a few times. The rearrangement joins TRBV4-1 to TRBJ2-7; D remains unclear. The ends were cut back, 6 bases at V and 0 bases at J, with 18 bases in the middle. The CDR3 runs to 16 residues. Germline CDR1 reads MGHRA; CDR2 reads YSYEKL. The CDR3 nucleotides read TGCGCCAGCAGGTTGAGTAGAAGCTCCAACTCCTACGAGCAGTACTTC. Translated: CASRLSRSSNSYEQYF.

The J gene is TRBJ1-1, the V gene TRBV5-6; the D is unclear. Trimming shortened V by 1 base and J by 6 bases, and 10 bases separated the two germline ends. This CDR3 is built from 13 residues. The germline CDR1 and CDR2 sequences are SGHDT and YYEEEE. CDR3 sequence: CASSLSPASEAFF. The CDR3 DNA sequence: TGTGCCAGCAGCTTGTCGCCGGCGTCTGAAGCTTTCTTT.

The CDR3: CSVEPVAGPHEQYF. DNA of the CDR3: TGCAGCGTTGAACCCGTAGCGGGGCCACACGAGCAGTACTTC. The chain combines TRBV29-1 with TRBJ2-7; the match to TRBD2 covers 8 bases. The CDR3 runs to 14 residues. Germline lookup yields CDR1 SQVTM and CDR2 ANQGSEA. V shed 2 bases, J shed 5 bases, and the junction held 8 bases outside the gene matches.

The gene calls are TRBV6-5 and TRBJ2-7, with D perhaps matching TRBD1 (6 bases). V dropped 0 bases and J dropped 6 bases, with 15 bases sitting between them. The CDR3 is 15 amino acids. CDR1 is MNHEY and CDR2 is SVGAGI in the germline V gene. The DNA of the CDR3 is TGTGCCAGCAGTTACTCTATACAGGGACCATCCGAGCAGTACTTC. This encodes CASSYSIQGPSEQYF.

This clonotype has just a few counts. The CDR3: CASSLHTNSNQPQHF. In DNA, the CDR3 is TGCGCCAGCAGCCTCCACACCAATAGCAATCAGCCCCAGCATTTT. The chain joins TRBV4-1 to TRBJ1-5; D remains ambiguous. Germline V CDR1 and CDR2: MGHRA, YSYEKL. The CDR3 consists of 15 residues. V lost 4 bases and J 0 bases, leaving 10 bases between the germline ends.

The sample holds a few counts of this clonotype. The rearrangement joins TRBV5-5 to TRBJ2-7; D assignment may be TRBD1 or TRBD2 (6 bases each). Germline V gene sequence: CDR1 SGHKS, CDR2 YYEKEE (reference sequence). This CDR3 is built from 14 residues. Trimming pared 7 bases from V and 2 bases from J, leaving 16 bases between. Here the CDR3 DNA reads TGTGCCAGCGGCCGGGTAGGGGGGACCTACGAGCAGTACTTC. Its protein product is CASGRVGGTYEQYF.

V is TRBV25-1 and J is TRBJ1-1, with D unresolved. V dropped 2 bases and J dropped 3 bases, with 4 bases sitting between them. Germline V gene lookup returns CDR1 MGHDK and CDR2 SYGVNS. The CDR3 sequence is 12 residues long. CDR3 sequence: CASSEGYTEAFF. In DNA form, the CDR3 reads TGTGCCAGCAGTGAAGGTTACACTGAAGCTTTCTTT.

In this sample, this clonotype turned up a few times. V usage is TRBV4-1 and J usage is TRBJ2-7, with D possibly TRBD2 on 5 matching bases. Germline CDR1 reads MGHRA; CDR2 reads YSYEKL. V shed 4 bases and J shed 6 bases, with 25 bases lying between them. This CDR3 is 17 amino acids long. As DNA, the CDR3 is TGCGCCAGCAGCCCGAATCCACTTGGGAGTGCAGTACGCGAGCAGTACTTC. Translating gives CASSPNPLGSAVREQYF.

This chain connects TRBV11-2 to TRBJ2-5, with 9 bases that match TRBD2. V trimming: 5 bases; J trimming: 5 bases; junction bases outside the gene matches: 12. The CDR3 has 16 amino acids. Germline V gene data show CDR1 as SGHAT and CDR2 as FQNNGV. DNA for the CDR3: TGTGCCAGCAGCCCCTTAGGAGCGGGGGGCCGGGAGACCCAGTACTTC. Protein: CASSPLGAGGRETQYF.

At least ten counts were recorded for this clonotype. The chain combines TRBV7-9 with TRBJ2-5, with a weak D call TRBD2 (6 bases). The CDR3 runs to 13 residues. V gave up 6 bases and J gave up 1 base, with 9 bases separating them. Germline V CDR1 and CDR2: SEHNR, FQNEAQ (reference sequence). The DNA for the CDR3 is TGTGCCAGCAGTCGGGACTTCCAAGAGACCCAGTACTTC. Residues: CASSRDFQETQYF.

CDR3 protein: CASGLLAGVYNEQFF. DNA for the CDR3: TGTGCCAGCGGCCTACTAGCGGGGGTTTACAATGAGCAGTTCTTC. The chain has TRBV7-2 and TRBJ2-1, with TRBD2 identical over 11 bases. The CDR3 spans 15 residues. After removal of 8 bases from V and 4 bases from J, the junction contained 7 bases not matched to a gene. Germline-derived CDR1 and CDR2 are SGHTA and FQGNSA.

This clonotype turned up a few times. The rearrangement uses TRBV27 and TRBJ2-7, with 12 positions matching TRBD2. Looked up from germline, CDR1 is MNHEY and CDR2 is SMNVEV (reference sequence). CDR3 size: 18 residues. Trimming at V came to 6 bases and at J to 4 bases, leaving 16 bases not matched to a gene. CDR3 in DNA: TGTGCCAGCAGCGGAATTCTCGGACTAGCGGGACGGGCGTACGAGCAGTACTTC. Amino acids: CASSGILGLAGRAYEQYF.

This clonotype occurred a few times. The rearrangement uses TRBV7-9 and TRBJ1-1; D uncertain. Trimming pared 1 base from V and 0 bases from J, leaving 12 bases between. The germline V gene encodes CDR1 SEHNR and CDR2 FQNEAQ (reference sequence). The CDR3 is 16 residues long. DNA for the CDR3: TGTGCCAGCAGCTTAGGCGGGGTGGCCATGAACACTGAAGCTTTCTTT. This codes for CASSLGGVAMNTEAFF.

This chain uses TRBV6-1 with TRBJ2-3; 12 bases are a match to TRBD2. This CDR3 is 17 amino acids long. With V trimmed by 5 bases and J by 2 bases, 8 bases remained unmatched. Germline-derived CDR1 and CDR2 are MNHNS and SASEGT. CDR3 amino acids: CASSPSGLAGYTDTQYF. CDR3 bases: TGTGCCAGCAGTCCCTCCGGACTAGCGGGATACACAGATACGCAGTATTTT.